This passage covers 14 T cell receptor beta chains from one sample sequenced in a study of CXCR3-negative and CXCR3-positive naive CD8 T cells. 5' RACE that incorporated UMI labels was used to prepare the TRB cDNA libraries. TCRdb re-called the 5' RACE reads and gives one entry per CDR3 protein, without DNA. This table holds roughly 50,000 distinct CDR3 sequences. Specimen: memory CD8+ T cells from blood. Receptors were obtained from a human donor in good health. Some clones in this sample may be carry-over from other donors' samples.

The chain links TRBV11-1 to TRBJ1-5; TCRdb gives TRBD1 as the D gene, but with no DNA this cannot be confirmed. Germline CDR1 and CDR2: SGHAT and FQDESV (reference sequence). The length of the CDR3 is 14 residues. CDR3 region: CASSPAGARQPQHF.

The chain recombines TRBV7-9 with TRBJ1-5. The V gene's germline CDR1 is SEHNR and CDR2 FQNEAQ (reference sequence). The CDR3 loop spans 14 amino acids. The CDR3 protein is CASSGRENNQPQHF.

The chain combines TRBV4-3 with TRBJ1-1. Looked up from germline, CDR1 is LGHNA and CDR2 is YSLEER. This CDR3 is 13 amino acids long. The CDR3 sequence is CASSQGIATEAFF.

The rearrangement links TRBV12-3 or TRBV12-4 to TRBJ1-1. The CDR3 is 13 amino acids. The CDR3 reads CASSLDTNTEAFF.

This sequence joins TRBV5-1 and TRBJ2-7; with no DNA, the TCRdb D assignment of TRBD1 cannot be verified. This CDR3 is 15 amino acids long. Looked up from germline, CDR1 is SGHRS and CDR2 is YFSETQ. Here the CDR3 reads CASSLEGVSTYEQYF.

The chain recombines TRBV6-5 with TRBJ1-1. Looked up from germline, CDR1 is MNHEY and CDR2 is SVGAGI. The CDR3 covers 12 residues. CDR3 in amino acids: CASRSGNTEAFF.

The chain employs TRBV29-1 and TRBJ2-3; no DNA is available, so the TRBD2 call from TCRdb remains unchecked. The CDR3 loop spans 17 amino acids. CDR1 and CDR2 from the germline V gene are SQVTM and ANQGSEA. The CDR3 here is CSVEEPRAGGVADTQYF.

The chain is built from TRBV10-3 and TRBJ1-5; the D gene TCRdb calls, TRBD1, cannot be checked with no DNA. Per germline, CDR1 ENHRY and CDR2 SYGVKD. The CDR3 loop spans 12 amino acids. The CDR3 is CAIGQGDQPQHF.

The J gene is TRBJ1-1, the V gene TRBV29-1. The CDR3 runs to 11 residues. Per germline, CDR1 SQVTM and CDR2 ANQGSEA. The CDR3 protein is CSVEGSPAAFF.

V usage is TRBV5-6 and J usage is TRBJ2-7. Germline V lookup: CDR1 SGHDT, CDR2 YYEEEE. There are 12 residues in the CDR3. The CDR3 sequence is CASSVAIGEQYF.

This sequence joins TRBV7-6 and TRBJ2-5. The CDR3 consists of 14 residues. Germline-derived CDR1 and CDR2 are SGHVS and FNYEAQ. The CDR3 region is CASSLTVGQETQYF. The variable domain in full, with the rest retrieved from reference TRBV7-6 and TRBJ2-5, is GAGVSQSPRYKVTKRGQDVALRCDPISGHVSLYWYRQALGQGPEFLTYFNYEAQQDKSGLPNDRFSAERPEGSISTLTIQRTEQRDSAMYRCASSLTVGQETQYFGPGTRLLVL.

V gene TRBV28 combines with J gene TRBJ2-1; as DNA is missing, the TRBD2 call by TCRdb cannot be tested. The length of the CDR3 is 16 residues. Germline V gene sequence: CDR1 MDHEN, CDR2 SYDVKM. The CDR3: CASSRTSGGSLNEQFF.

The rearrangement joins TRBV6-2 or TRBV6-3 to TRBJ2-7; the D call from TCRdb, TRBD1, cannot be confirmed without DNA. This CDR3 comprises 14 residues. The germline CDR1 and CDR2 sequences are MNHEY and SVGEGT. CDR3 loop: CASSYPGQGEEQYF.

This sequence joins TRBV6-2 or TRBV6-3 and TRBJ2-1. The CDR3 has 16 amino acids. CDR1 is MNHEY and CDR2 is SVGEGT in the germline V gene. CDR3 amino acids: CASSYPFRLAHNEQFF.